This entry features one T cell receptor beta chain sequence. With 5 bases removed from V and 3 bases from J, the gap between germline ends came to 16 bases. From germline, CDR1 is LNHNV and CDR2 YYDKDF (reference sequence). CDR3 length: 15 residues. This sample was taken from a study of CD8 T cells in Susac syndrome. Reverse transcription used about 0.45 to 1 ug RNA and random hexamers. A multiplex approach, immunoSEQ multiplex PCR, amplified TCR beta CDR3 across 54 Vbeta and 13 Jbeta. TCRdb independently ran MiXCR on the immunoSEQ multiplex PCR reads; one entry per CDR3 protein. Here the sample spans about 400,000 distinct CDR3 sequences, 75% to 90% being singletons. The multiple sclerosis controls were treatment-naive patients, and their relapsing-remitting disease was stable or active. The CD8+ and CD4+ T cells were isolated magnetically using a negative isolation approach, whereas the TEMRA cells were enriched by FACS.

J is TRBJ2-5 and V is TRBV15; weak D call: TRBD2 (6 bases). The receptor was derived from a human donor with multiple sclerosis. Sequences were obtained from CD8+ T cells from PBMCs. This chain's CDR3 is CATSRGLTGEETQYF. The CDR3 DNA follows: TGTGCCACCAGCCGCGGACTAACGGGGGAAGAGACCCAGTACTTC.